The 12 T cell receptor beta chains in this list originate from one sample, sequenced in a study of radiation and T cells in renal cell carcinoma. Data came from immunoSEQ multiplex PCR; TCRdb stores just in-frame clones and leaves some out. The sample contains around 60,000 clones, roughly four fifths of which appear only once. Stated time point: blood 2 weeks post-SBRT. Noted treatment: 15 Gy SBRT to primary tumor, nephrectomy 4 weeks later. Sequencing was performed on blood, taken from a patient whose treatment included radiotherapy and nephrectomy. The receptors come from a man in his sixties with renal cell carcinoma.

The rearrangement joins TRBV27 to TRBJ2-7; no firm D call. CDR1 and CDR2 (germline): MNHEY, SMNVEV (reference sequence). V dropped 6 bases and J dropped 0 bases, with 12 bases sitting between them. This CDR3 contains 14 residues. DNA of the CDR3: TGTGCCAGCAGCCTAAAGCCCGTCTCCTACGAGCAGTACGTC. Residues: CASSLKPVSYEQYV.

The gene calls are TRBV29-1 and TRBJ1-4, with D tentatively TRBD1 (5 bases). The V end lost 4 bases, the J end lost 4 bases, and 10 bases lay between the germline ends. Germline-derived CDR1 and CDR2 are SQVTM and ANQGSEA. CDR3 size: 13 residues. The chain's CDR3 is CSVGTSNNEKLFF. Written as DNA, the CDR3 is TGCAGCGTTGGGACAAGCAATAATGAAAAACTGTTTTTT.

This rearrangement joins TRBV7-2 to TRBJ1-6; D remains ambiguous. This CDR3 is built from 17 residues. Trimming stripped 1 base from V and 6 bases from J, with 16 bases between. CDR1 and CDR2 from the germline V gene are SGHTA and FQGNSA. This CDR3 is CASSLEALQSSNSPLHF. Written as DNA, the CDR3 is TGTGCCAGCAGCTTAGAGGCCCTACAGTCGAGTAATTCACCCCTCCACTTT.

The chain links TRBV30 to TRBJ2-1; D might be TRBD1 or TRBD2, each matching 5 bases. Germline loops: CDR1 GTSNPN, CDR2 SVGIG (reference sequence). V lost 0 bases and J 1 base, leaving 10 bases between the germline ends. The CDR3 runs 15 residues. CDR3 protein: CAWSVEGWSYNEQFF. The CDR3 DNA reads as TGTGCCTGGAGTGTAGAGGGGTGGTCCTACAATGAGCAGTTCTTC.

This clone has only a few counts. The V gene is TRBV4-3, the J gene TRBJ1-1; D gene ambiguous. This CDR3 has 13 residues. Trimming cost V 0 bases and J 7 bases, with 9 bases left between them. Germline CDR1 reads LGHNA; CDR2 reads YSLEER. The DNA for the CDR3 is TGCGCCAGCAGCCAAGATAGGACTGGTGAAGCTTTCTTT. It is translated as CASSQDRTGEAFF.

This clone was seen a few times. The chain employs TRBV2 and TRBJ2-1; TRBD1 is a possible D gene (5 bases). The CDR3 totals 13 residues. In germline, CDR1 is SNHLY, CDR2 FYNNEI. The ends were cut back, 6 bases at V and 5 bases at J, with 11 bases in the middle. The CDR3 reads CASREPTDNEQFF. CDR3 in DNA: TGTGCCAGCAGAGAGCCGACAGACAATGAGCAGTTCTTC.

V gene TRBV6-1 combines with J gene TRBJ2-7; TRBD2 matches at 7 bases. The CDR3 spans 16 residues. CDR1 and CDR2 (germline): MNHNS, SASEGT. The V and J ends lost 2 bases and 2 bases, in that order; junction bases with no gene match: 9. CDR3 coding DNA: TGTGCCAGCAGTGAATTTCTGGGAGGGCGGACCTACGAGCAGTACGTC. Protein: CASSEFLGGRTYEQYV.

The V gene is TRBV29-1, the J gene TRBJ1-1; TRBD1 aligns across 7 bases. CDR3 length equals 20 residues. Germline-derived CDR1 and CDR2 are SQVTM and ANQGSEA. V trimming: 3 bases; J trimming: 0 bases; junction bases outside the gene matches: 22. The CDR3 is CSVEGLGQSILPLMNTEAFF. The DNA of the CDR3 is TGCAGCGTTGAGGGACTGGGACAGTCTATCCTTCCTCTTATGAACACTGAAGCTTTCTTT.

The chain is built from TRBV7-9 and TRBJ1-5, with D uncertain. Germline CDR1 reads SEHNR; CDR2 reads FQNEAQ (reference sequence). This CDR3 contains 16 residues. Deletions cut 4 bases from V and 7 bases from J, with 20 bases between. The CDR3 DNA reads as TGTGCCAGCAGCTCCCTAGCGAGTGCGGGCACGCAGCCCCAGCATTTT. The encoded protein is CASSSLASAGTQPQHF.

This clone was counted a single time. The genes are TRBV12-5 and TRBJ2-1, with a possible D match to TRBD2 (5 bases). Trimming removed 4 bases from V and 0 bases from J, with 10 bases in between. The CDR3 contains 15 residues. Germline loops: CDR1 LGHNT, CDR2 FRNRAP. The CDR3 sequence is CASGSIASSYNEQFF. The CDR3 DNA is TGTGCTAGTGGTTCCATAGCGAGCTCCTACAATGAGCAGTTCTTC.

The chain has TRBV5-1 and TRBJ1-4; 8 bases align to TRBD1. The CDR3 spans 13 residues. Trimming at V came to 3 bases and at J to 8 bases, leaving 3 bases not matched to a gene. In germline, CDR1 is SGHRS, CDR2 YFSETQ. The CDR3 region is CASSSTGAEKLFF. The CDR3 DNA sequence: TGCGCCAGCAGCTCGACAGGGGCCGAAAAACTGTTTTTT.

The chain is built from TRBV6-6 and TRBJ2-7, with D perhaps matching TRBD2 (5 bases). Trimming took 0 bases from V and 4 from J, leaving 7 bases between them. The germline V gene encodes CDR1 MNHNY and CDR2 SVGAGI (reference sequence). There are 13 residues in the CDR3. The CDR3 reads CASSYSTGYEQYF. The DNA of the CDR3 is TGTGCCAGCAGTTACTCCACGGGGTACGAGCAGTACTTC.